This T cell receptor beta chain comes out of a study of blood T cell repertoires in COVID-19. The CDR3 consists of 14 residues. From germline, CDR1 is SGHVS and CDR2 FQNEAQ. Unmatched junction bases numbered 7, after V lost 8 bases and J lost 3 bases. Data came from immunoSEQ multiplex PCR; TCRdb stores just in-frame clones and leaves some out. The table shows 90,000 to 100,000 clones, with 75% to 85% occurring only once. This sequence originates from a man between 65 and 85 years old with acute or convalescent COVID-19. Sequencing was performed on peripheral blood. The chain uses TRBV7-8 and TRBJ2-3; TRBD2 matches 8 bases. CDR3 loop: CASRREGLTDTQYF. The CDR3 region has the DNA TGTGCCAGCCGTCGGGAGGGCCTAACAGATACGCAGTATTTT.